This TCR beta chain was obtained from a study of shared clonotypes between healthy human individuals. The V end lost 4 bases, the J end lost 6 bases, and 20 bases lay between the germline ends. CDR1 and CDR2 from the germline V gene are SGDLS and YYNGEE. The CDR3 is 15 residues long. Some 30,000 T cell genomes (around 200 ng DNA) went into each sorted-subset replicate. Data came from immunoSEQ multiplex PCR; TCRdb stores just in-frame clones and leaves some out. The sample holds 1.4 million to 1.5 million clones, roughly 97% seen once. The material sequenced was naive CD4+ T cells sorted from blood. Documented subset: CD45RA+ positively selected. The TCR comes from a man in his thirties or forties in good health. This chain uses TRBV9 with TRBJ2-7; D is uncertain. CDR3 nucleotides: TGTGCCAGCAGCATCTTTCCGTATGCAAGGTCCGAGCAGTACTTC. As protein: CASSIFPYARSEQYF.